This TCR beta chain was documented in a study of OX40 agonist ivuxolimab in advanced cancers. Generated by immunoSEQ multiplex PCR, the TCRdb table keeps only in-frame clones and is missing some. Among tens of thousands of clones, around 89% were seen once, and the ten largest hold about 20%. This CDR3 is 15 amino acids long. V lost 4 bases and J lost 0, with 14 bases in between. Germline lookup yields CDR1 SGHDT and CDR2 YYEEEE. The V gene is TRBV5-6, the J gene TRBJ2-7; possibly TRBD1 for D (6 bases). The sequence came from an adult with an advanced solid tumor such as melanoma, head and neck, liver or kidney cancer. Source: CD4+ or CD8+ T cells sorted from blood, taken in a trial of the OX40 agonist ivuxolimab. The CDR3 loop reads CASSGGTPNSYEQYF. CDR3 DNA sequence: TGTGCCAGCAGCGGGGGCACACCGAACTCCTACGAGCAGTACTTC.